This is a list of T cell receptor beta chains from one sample in a study of shared clonotypes between healthy human individuals. Generated by immunoSEQ multiplex PCR, the TCRdb table keeps only in-frame clones and is missing some. Of over a million clones listed, roughly 97% are singletons. Sequences were obtained from naive CD4+ T cells sorted from blood. The receptors stem from a man aged 30 to 39 in good health. Each CDR3 is given with its conserved first and last residue. The order of the fields is V gene, D gene, J gene, CDR3 protein, CDR3 DNA. The D gene is left open where the match is weak.

>TRBV14|TRBD1|TRBJ2-7
CASSAGTWTGGAPWRGVTYEQYF
TGTGCCAGCAGCGCCGGAACCTGGACAGGGGGCGCTCCCTGGCGGGGGGTAACCTACGAGCAGTACTTC
>TRBV7-9|TRBD2|TRBJ2-3
CASSLGLAGETSTDTQYF
TGTGCCAGCAGCCTGGGACTAGCGGGAGAGACTAGCACAGATACGCAGTATTTT
>TRBV5-6|NA|TRBJ2-4
CASTSGVPTLGAKNIQYF
TGTGCCAGCACCTCCGGGGTTCCGACTCTAGGGGCCAAAAACATTCAGTACTTC
>TRBV27|NA|TRBJ2-7
CASSSNRESYEQYF
TGTGCCAGCAGTTCCAACAGGGAGTCCTACGAGCAGTACTTC
>TRBV7-3|NA|TRBJ2-2
CASSPRLAHNTGELFF
TGTGCCAGCAGCCCCCGGTTGGCGCATAACACCGGGGAGCTGTTTTTT
>TRBV9|NA|TRBJ1-1
CASGGTTEAFF
TGTGCCAGCGGGGGGACCACTGAAGCTTTCTTT
>TRBV7-9|NA|TRBJ1-1
CASSLTLKTQGRRGAFF
TGTGCCAGCAGCTTAACACTGAAGACGCAGGGACGACGGGGAGCTTTCTTT
>TRBV6-5|TRBD1|TRBJ2-7
CASSRSPQGAYEQYF
TGTGCCAGCAGCCGGTCTCCACAGGGGGCCTACGAGCAGTACTTC
>TRBV9|TRBD2|TRBJ2-1
CASSVASGSSNEQFF
TGTGCCAGCAGCGTAGCTAGCGGGAGTAGCAATGAGCAGTTCTTC
>TRBV28|NA|TRBJ1-4
CASSRGGGREKLFF
TGTGCCAGCAGCCGAGGGGGGGGAAGGGAAAAACTGTTTTTT
>TRBV19|NA|TRBJ2-7
CASSNPTGKGLYEQYF
TGTGCCAGTAGTAATCCTACAGGGAAGGGTTTATACGAGCAGTACTTC
>TRBV2|NA|TRBJ2-3
CASSRGLSTDTQYF
TGTGCCAGCAGTCGAGGGCTTAGCACAGATACGCAGTATTTT
>TRBV5-1|NA|TRBJ2-5
CASSLGGGGTQETQYF
TGCGCCAGCAGCCTTGGTGGAGGGGGGACGCAAGAGACCCAGTACTTC
>TRBV6-1|NA|TRBJ2-7
CASSEAGYEQYF
TGTGCCAGCAGTGAGGCCGGCTACGAGCAGTACTTC